This T cell receptor beta chain appears in the sequencing data of a study of T cell responses to AZD1222 COVID-19 vaccine. Overall study: Second-dose timings of about 4 or about 12 weeks were pooled.

Sequencing was performed with immunoSEQ multiplex PCR; in TCRdb, only in-frame clones are kept and a portion is missing. There are some 150,000 clones in the sample; around nine tenths occur only once, and about 3% lies in the top ten. The CDR3 length is 17 residues. From germline, CDR1 is MNHEY and CDR2 SVGEGT. J lost 1 base, V lost 2 bases, and 4 bases had no gene match. For this clone: Its antigen remains unidentified.

Study results and caveats: No repertoire was sampled before or during the peak T cell response, only after it. After two AZD1222 doses, spike-specific TCR breadth and depth rose versus day 0.

The source of this sequence is an adult in good health. The sequences come from peripheral blood, collected on day 0 of AZD1222 vaccination. The V and J genes are TRBV6-2 or TRBV6-3 and TRBJ1-5, with 11 bases identical to TRBD1. DNA of the CDR3: TGTGCCAGCAGTTACCAAGGGACAGGGGGAAGCAATCAGCCCCAGCATTTT. Translated: CASSYQGTGGSNQPQHF.